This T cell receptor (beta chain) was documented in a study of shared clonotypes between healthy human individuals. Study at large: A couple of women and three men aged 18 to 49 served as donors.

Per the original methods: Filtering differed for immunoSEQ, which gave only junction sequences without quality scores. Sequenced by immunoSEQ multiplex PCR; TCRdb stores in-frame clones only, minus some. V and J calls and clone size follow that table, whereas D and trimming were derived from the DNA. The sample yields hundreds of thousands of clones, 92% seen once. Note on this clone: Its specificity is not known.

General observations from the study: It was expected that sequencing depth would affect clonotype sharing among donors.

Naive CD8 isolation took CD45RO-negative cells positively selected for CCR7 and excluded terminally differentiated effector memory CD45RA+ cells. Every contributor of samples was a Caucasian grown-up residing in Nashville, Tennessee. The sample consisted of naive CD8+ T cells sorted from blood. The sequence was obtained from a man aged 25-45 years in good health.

This chain's CDR3 is CATSQTGGPEAFF. CDR3 nucleotides: TGTGCCACCAGCCAGACAGGGGGGCCCGAAGCTTTCTTT. The chain couples TRBV15 to TRBJ1-1; TRBD1 agrees at 9 bases. In germline, CDR1 is LNHNV, CDR2 YYDKDF (reference sequence). The CDR3 is made up of 13 amino acids. V lost 5 bases to trimming and J lost 8 bases; unmatched junction nucleotides: 6. The full variable domain, completed using reference TRBV15 and TRBJ1-1, is DAMVIQNPRYQVTQFGKPVTLSCSQTLNHNVMYWYQQKSSQAPKLLFHYYDKDFNNEADTPDNFQSRRPNTSFCFLDIRSPGLGDTAMYLCATSQTGGPEAFFGQGTRLTVV.